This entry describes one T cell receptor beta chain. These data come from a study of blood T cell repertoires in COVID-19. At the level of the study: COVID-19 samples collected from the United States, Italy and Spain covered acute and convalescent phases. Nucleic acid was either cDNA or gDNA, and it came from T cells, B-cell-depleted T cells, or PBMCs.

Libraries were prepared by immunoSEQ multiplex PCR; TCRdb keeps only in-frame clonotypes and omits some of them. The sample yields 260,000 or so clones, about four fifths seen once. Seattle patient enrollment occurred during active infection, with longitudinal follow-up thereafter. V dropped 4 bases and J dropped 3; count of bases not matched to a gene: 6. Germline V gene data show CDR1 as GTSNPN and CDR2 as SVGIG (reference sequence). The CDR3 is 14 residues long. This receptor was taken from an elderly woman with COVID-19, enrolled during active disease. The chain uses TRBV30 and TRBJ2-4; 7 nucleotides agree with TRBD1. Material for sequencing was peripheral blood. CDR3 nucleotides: TGTGCCTGGAACCAACAGGGGAACAAAAACATTCAGTACTTC. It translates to CAWNQQGNKNIQYF.